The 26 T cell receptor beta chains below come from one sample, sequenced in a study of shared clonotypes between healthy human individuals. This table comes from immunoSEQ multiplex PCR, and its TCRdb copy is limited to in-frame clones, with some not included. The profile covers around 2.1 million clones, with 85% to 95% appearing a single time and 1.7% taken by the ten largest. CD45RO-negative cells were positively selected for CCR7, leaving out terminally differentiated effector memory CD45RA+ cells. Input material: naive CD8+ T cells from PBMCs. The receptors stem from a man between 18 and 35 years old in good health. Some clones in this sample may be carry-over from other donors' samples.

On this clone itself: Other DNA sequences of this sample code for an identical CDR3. The CDR3 coding sequence is TGTGCCAGCAGTTTACGGGACAGGGGGACCTACGAGCAGTACTTC. Translation gives CASSLRDRGTYEQYF. The rearrangement links TRBV27 to TRBJ2-7; 11 nucleotides align to TRBD1. The CDR3 is 15 residues long. Germline V CDR1 and CDR2: MNHEY, SMNVEV (reference sequence). Trimming removed 2 bases from V and 2 bases from J; junction bases left unmatched: 2.

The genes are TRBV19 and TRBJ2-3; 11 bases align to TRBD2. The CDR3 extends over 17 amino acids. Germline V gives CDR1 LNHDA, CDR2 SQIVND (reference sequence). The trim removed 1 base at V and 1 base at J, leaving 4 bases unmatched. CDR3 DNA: TGTGCCAGTAGTATAGTAGCGGGAGGGCCCGGCACAGATACGCAGTATTTT. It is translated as CASSIVAGGPGTDTQYF.

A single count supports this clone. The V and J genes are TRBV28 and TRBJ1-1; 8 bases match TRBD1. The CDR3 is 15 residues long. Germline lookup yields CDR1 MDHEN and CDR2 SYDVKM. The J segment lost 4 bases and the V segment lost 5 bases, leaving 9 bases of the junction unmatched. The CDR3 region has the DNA TGTGCCAGCAGTCTTAGGGACAGGAAAGCCACTGAAGCTTTCTTT. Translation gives CASSLRDRKATEAFF.

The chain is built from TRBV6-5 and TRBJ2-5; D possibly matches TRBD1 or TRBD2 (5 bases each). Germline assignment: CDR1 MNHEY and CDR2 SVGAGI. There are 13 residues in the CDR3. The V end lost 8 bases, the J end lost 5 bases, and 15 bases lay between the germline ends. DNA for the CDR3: TGTGCCAGCGGGGACGACACTAGGGAGACCCAGTACTTC. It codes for CASGDDTRETQYF.

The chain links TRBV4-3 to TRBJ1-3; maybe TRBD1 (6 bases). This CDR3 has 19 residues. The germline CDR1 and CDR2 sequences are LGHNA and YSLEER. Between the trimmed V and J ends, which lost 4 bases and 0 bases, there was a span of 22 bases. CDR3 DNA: TGCGCCAGCAGCCGGAGCCGGCGGACAGCTACGAGCTCTGGAAACACCATATATTTT. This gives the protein CASSRSRRTATSSGNTIYF.

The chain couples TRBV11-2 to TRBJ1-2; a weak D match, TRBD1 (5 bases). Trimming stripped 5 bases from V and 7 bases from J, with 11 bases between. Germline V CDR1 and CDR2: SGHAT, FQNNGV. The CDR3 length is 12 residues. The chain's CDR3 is CASSRAGLGYTF. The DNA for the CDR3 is TGTGCCAGCAGCCGTGCGGGGCTTGGCTACACCTTC. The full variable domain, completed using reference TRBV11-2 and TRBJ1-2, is EAGVAQSPRYKIIEKRQSVAFWCNPISGHATLYWYQQILGQGPKLLIQFQNNGVVDDSQLPKDRFSAERLKGVDSTLKIQPAKLEDSAVYLCASSRAGLGYTFGSGTRLTVV.

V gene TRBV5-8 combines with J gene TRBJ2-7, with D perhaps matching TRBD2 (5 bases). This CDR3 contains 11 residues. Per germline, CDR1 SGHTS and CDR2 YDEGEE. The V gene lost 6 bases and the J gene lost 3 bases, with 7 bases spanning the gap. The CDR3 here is CASKAGYEQYF. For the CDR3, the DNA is TGTGCCAGCAAGGCGGGCTACGAGCAGTACTTC.

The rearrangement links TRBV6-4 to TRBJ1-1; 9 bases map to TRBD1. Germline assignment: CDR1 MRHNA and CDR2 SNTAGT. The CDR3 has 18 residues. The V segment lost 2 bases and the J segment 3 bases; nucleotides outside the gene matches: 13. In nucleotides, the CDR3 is TGTGCCAGCAGTGACAGGGTGGGGGACAGGGTTTCGTACACTGAAGCTTTCTTT. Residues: CASSDRVGDRVSYTEAFF.

CDR3 DNA: TGTGCCAGCAGCCTCCGATACAGCAATCAGCCCCAGCATTTT. It specifies CASSLRYSNQPQHF. This chain uses TRBV5-8 with TRBJ1-5; D remains unclear. This CDR3 has 14 amino acids. V lost 4 bases and J 1 base, leaving 9 bases between the germline ends. The germline CDR1 and CDR2 sequences are SGHTS and YDEGEE.

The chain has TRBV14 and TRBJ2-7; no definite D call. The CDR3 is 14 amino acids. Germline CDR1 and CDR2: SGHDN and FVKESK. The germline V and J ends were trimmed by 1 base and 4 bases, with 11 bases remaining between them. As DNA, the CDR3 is TGTGCCAGCAGCCAAGGCCTAGGGATTTACGAGCAGTACTTC. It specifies CASSQGLGIYEQYF.

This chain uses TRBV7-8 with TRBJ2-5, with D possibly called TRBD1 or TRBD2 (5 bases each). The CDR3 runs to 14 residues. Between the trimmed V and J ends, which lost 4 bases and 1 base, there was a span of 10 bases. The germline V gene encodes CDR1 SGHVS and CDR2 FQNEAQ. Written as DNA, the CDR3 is TGTGCCAGCAGCTCCGAGGGGACCCAAGAGACCCAGTACTTC. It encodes CASSSEGTQETQYF.

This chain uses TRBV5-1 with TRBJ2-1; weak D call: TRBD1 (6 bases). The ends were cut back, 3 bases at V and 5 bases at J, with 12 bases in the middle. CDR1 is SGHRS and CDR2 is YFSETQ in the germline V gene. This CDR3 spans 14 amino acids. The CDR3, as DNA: TGCGCCAGCAGCTGGGGACGGGACAACAATGAGCAGTTCTTC. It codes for CASSWGRDNNEQFF.

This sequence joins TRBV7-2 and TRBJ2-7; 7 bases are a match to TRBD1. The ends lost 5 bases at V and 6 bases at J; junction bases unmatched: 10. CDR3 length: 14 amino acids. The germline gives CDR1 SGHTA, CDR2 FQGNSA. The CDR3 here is CASSPKQGSSEQYF. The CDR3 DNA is TGTGCCAGCAGCCCTAAACAGGGGAGCAGCGAGCAGTACTTC. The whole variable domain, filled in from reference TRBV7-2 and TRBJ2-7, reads GAGVSQSPSNKVTEKGKDVELRCDPISGHTALYWYRQSLGQGLEFLIYFQGNSAPDKSGLPSDRFSAERTGGSVSTLTIQRTQQEDSAVYLCASSPKQGSSEQYFGPGTRLTVT.

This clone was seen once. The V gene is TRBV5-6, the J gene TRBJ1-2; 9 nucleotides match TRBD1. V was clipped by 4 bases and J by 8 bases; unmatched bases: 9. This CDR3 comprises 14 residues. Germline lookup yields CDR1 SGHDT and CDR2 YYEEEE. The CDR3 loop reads CASSPGTGPAGYTF. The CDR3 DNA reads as TGTGCCAGCAGCCCAGGGACAGGGCCAGCGGGCTACACCTTC.

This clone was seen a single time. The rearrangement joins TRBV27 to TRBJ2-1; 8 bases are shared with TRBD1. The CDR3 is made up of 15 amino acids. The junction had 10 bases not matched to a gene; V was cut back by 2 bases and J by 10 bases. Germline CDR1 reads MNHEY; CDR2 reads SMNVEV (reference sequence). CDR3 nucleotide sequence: TGTGCCAGCAGTTTAGTGACAGGGCGGGACAGGGAGCAGTTCTTC. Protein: CASSLVTGRDREQFF.

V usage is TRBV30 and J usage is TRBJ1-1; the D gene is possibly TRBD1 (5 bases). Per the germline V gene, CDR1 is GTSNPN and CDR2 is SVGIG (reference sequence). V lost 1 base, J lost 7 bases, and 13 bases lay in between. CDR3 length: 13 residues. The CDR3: CAWSGRLGGEAFF. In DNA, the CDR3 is TGTGCCTGGAGTGGCCGGCTCGGGGGTGAAGCTTTCTTT.

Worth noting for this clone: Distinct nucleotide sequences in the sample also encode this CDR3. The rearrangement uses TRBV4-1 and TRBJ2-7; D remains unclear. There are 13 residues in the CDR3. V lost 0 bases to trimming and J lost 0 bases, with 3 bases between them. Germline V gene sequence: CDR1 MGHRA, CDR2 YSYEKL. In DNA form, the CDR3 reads TGCGCCAGCAGCCAAGATGACTCCTACGAGCAGTACTTC. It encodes CASSQDDSYEQYF.

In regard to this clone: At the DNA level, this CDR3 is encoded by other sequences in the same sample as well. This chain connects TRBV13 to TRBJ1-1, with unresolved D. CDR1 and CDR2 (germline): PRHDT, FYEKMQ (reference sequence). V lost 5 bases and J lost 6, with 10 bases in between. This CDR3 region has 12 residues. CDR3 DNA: TGTGCCAGCAGCCAGGCGGGAGCTGAAGCTTTCTTT. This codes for CASSQAGAEAFF.

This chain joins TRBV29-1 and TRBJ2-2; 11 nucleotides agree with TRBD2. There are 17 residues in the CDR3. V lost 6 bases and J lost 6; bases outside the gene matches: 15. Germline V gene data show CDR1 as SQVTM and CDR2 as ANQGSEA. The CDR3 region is CSVGSPTSGRGAGELFF. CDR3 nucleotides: TGCAGCGTGGGGTCCCCCACTAGCGGGAGAGGCGCCGGGGAGCTGTTTTTT.

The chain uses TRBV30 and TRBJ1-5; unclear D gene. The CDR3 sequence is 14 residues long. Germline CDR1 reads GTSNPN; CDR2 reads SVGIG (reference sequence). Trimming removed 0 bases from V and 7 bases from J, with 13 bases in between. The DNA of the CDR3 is TGTGCCTGGAGTGTAATCGGAGTCTCGCAGCCCCAGCATTTT. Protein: CAWSVIGVSQPQHF.

DNA for the CDR3: TGTGCCAGCAGTTTATCAGGGCAGGGCTGGGGATACACAGATACGCAGTATTTT. It translates to CASSLSGQGWGYTDTQYF. The genes are TRBV27 and TRBJ2-3, with TRBD1 as a possible D gene (5 bases). CDR1 and CDR2 from the germline V gene are MNHEY and SMNVEV (reference sequence). The V end was cut by 0 bases, the J end by 2 bases, with 18 bases between. The CDR3 is 18 amino acids.

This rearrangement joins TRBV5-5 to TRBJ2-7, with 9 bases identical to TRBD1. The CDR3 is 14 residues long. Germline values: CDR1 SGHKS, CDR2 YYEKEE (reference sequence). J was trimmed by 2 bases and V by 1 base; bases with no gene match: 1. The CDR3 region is CASSLRDRAYEQYF. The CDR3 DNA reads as TGTGCCAGCAGCTTGAGGGACAGGGCCTACGAGCAGTACTTC.

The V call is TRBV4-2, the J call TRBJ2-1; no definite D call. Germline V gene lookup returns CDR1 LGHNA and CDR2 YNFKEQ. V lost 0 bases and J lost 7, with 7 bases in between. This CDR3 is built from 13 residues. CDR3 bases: TGTGCCAGCAGCCAAGATATCCGGAATGAGCAGTTCTTC. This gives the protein CASSQDIRNEQFF.

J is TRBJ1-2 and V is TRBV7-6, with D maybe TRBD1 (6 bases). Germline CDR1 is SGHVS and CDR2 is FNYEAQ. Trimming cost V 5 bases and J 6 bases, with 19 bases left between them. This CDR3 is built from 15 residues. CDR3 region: CASSPWDTLLDGYTF. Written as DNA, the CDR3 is TGTGCCAGCAGCCCCTGGGACACCCTATTGGATGGCTACACCTTC.

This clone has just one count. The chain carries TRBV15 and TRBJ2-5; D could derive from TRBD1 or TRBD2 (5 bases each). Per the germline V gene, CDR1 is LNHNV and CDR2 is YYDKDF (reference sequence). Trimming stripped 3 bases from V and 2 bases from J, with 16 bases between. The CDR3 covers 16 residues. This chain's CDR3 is CATSSGGRDLQETQYF. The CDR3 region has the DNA TGTGCCACCAGCAGCGGAGGACGGGACCTACAAGAGACCCAGTACTTC.

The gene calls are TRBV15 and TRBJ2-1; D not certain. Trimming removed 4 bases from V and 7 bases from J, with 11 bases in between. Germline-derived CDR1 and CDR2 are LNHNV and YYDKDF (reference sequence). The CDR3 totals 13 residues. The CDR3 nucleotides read TGTGCCACCAGCACCACAAAACAGAATGAGCAGTTCTTC. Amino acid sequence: CATSTTKQNEQFF. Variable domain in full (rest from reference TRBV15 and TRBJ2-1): DAMVIQNPRYQVTQFGKPVTLSCSQTLNHNVMYWYQQKSSQAPKLLFHYYDKDFNNEADTPDNFQSRRPNTSFCFLDIRSPGLGDTAMYLCATSTTKQNEQFFGPGTRLTVL.